Here is one TCR beta chain with its context. The data were taken from a study of blood T cell repertoires in COVID-19. Across the whole study: Material from acute and convalescent COVID-19 was sourced from the United States, Italy and Spain. T cells, B-cell-depleted T cells, or PBMCs supplied cDNA or gDNA.

Per germline, CDR1 MNHEY and CDR2 SVGAGI. The junction had 10 bases not matched to a gene; V was cut back by 4 bases and J by 4 bases. The CDR3 covers 16 residues. In the authors' methods: Estimates of nucleated cell counts were drawn from the amplification of reference gene primers. Clones were read by immunoSEQ multiplex PCR, and TCRdb kept only the in-frame ones, dropping some. That table is the source of V, J and clone size, and D and trimming were worked out from the DNA. This table has some 530,000 clones, roughly 85% appearing once. Specimen: peripheral blood. This chain uses TRBV6-5 with TRBJ1-2, with TRBD1 matching 9 bases. The clonotype originates from a human donor in a cohort sampled during active COVID-19. The CDR3 DNA sequence: TGTGCCAGCAGTTCTATTTACGGGACAGGGAGCTATGGCTACACCTTC. Amino acids: CASSSIYGTGSYGYTF.